This T cell receptor beta chain was found in a study of T cell responses to AZD1222 COVID-19 vaccine. Study-wide points: Mostly white British, mostly female donors; authors suggested clonal diversity may be underestimated. Repertoires were obtained solely post-peak T cell response.

As for this clone: Its cognate antigen is unknown.

V shed 8 bases and J shed 0 bases, with 13 bases lying between them. The CDR3 consists of 14 residues. TCRdb's table, derived via immunoSEQ multiplex PCR, lists solely in-frame clones and lacks some. The sample records fewer than 200,000 clones, 92% being singletons. The gene calls are TRBV6-7 and TRBJ1-2; possible D gene TRBD1, 6 bases. TRBV6-7 is flagged as an ORF with uncertain function. The receptor was derived from an adult in good health. Material: peripheral blood, obtained on day 0 of AZD1222 vaccination. CDR3: CASLQGHSNYGYTF. The CDR3 bases are TGTGCCAGCTTGCAGGGGCATTCTAACTATGGCTACACCTTC.